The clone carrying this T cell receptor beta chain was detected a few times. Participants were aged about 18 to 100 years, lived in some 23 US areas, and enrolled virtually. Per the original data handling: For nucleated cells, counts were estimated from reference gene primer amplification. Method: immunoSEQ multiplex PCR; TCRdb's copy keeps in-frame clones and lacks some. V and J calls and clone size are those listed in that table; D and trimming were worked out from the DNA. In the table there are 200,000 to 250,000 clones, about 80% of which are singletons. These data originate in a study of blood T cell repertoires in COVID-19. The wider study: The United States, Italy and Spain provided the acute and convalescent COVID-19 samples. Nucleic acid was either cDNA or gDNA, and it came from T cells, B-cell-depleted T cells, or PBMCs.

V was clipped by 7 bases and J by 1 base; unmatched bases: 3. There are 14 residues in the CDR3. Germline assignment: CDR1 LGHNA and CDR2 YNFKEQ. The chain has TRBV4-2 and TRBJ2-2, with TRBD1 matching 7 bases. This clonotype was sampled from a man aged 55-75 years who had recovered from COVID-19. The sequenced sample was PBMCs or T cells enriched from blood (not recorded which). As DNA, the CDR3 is TGTGCCAGCAACAACAGGGGGAACACCGGGGAGCTGTTTTTT. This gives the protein CASNNRGNTGELFF.